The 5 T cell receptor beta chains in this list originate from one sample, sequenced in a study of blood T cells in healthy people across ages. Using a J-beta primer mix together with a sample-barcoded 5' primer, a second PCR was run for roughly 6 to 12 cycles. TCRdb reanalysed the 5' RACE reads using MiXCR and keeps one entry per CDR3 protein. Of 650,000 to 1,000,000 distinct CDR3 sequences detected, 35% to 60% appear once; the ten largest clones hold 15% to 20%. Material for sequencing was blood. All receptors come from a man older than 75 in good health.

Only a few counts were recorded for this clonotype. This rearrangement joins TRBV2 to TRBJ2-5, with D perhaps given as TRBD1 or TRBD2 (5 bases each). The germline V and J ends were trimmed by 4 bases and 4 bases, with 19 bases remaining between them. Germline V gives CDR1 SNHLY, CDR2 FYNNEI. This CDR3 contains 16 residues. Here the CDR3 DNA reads TGTGCCAGCAGTGGGGGCCGGGGACCCAACGGAGAGACCCAGTACTTC. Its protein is CASSGGRGPNGETQYF.

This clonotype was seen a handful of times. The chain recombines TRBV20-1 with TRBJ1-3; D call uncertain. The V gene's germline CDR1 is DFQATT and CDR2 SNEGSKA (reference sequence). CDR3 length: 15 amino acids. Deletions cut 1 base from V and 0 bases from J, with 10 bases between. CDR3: CSARGQLSSGNTIYF. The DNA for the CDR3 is TGCAGTGCTAGAGGACAACTCAGCTCTGGAAACACCATATATTTT.

CDR3 sequence reads: CASGPSRSYNEQFF. The DNA of the CDR3 is TGTGCCAGCGGGCCTAGCAGGTCCTACAATGAGCAGTTCTTC. The chain has TRBV25-1 and TRBJ2-1; a possible D gene is TRBD2 (5 bases). Germline V gene sequence: CDR1 MGHDK, CDR2 SYGVNS. This CDR3 is built from 14 residues. Trimming pared 8 bases from V and 1 base from J, leaving 12 bases between.

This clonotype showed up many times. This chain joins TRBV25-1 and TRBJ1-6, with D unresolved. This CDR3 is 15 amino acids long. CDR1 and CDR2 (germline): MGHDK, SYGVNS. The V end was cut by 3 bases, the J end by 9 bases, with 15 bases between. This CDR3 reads CASSDGLGLGSPLHF. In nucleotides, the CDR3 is TGTGCCAGCAGTGATGGACTCGGCCTGGGTTCACCCCTCCACTTT.

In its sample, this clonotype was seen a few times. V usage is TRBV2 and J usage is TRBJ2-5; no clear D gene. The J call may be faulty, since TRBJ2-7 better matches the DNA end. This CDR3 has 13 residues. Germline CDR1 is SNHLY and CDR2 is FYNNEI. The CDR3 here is CASSEGMIGEQYF. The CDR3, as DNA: TGTGCCAGCAGTGAGGGGATGATCGGCGAGCAGTACTTC.